Below, one T cell receptor (beta chain) is given with its context. The data were obtained in a study of cytomegalovirus exposure and HLA in healthy donors. On the study more broadly: As released early, the data held 85 million to 95 million unique TCRs from HLA-typed donors.

13 Jbeta primers and 60 Vbeta primers were used for the PCR. Profiling relied on immunoSEQ multiplex PCR, and the TCRdb table lists in-frame clones only, not all of them. The profile covers about 90,000 clones, with over 60% appearing a single time and around 4.3% taken by the ten largest. V shed 4 bases and J shed 4 bases, with 14 bases lying between them. Germline CDR1 and CDR2: SGHRS and YFSETQ. The CDR3 is 14 residues long. The sample consisted of PBMCs. The source of this sequence is a middle-aged woman in good health and CMV-seropositive. The rearrangement links TRBV5-1 to TRBJ1-1, with D possibly being TRBD1 (6 bases). DNA for the CDR3: TGCGCCAGCAGCCTTACAGGGTTGGGCACTGAAGCTTTCTTT. Its protein product is CASSLTGLGTEAFF.